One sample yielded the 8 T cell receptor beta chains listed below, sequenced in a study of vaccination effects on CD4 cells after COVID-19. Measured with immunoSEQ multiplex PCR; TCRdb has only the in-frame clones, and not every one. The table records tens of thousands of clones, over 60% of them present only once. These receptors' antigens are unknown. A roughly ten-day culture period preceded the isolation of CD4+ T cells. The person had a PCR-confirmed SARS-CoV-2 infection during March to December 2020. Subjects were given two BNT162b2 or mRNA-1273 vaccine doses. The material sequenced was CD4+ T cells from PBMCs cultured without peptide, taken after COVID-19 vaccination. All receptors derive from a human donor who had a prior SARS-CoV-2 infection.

CDR3 residues: CASSFVLDLETQYF. The CDR3 bases are TGTGCCAGCAGCTTTGTTCTTGACCTAGAGACCCAGTACTTC. The chain is built from TRBV5-4 and TRBJ2-5; D is uncertain. The CDR3 totals 14 residues. Germline V lookup: CDR1 SGHNT, CDR2 YYREEE (reference sequence). The V end was cut by 2 bases, the J end by 4 bases, with 12 bases between.

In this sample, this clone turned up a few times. CDR3 in DNA: TGTGCCACCAGTGATTTGTCGCCGAATGAGCAGTTCTTC. Its translation is CATSDLSPNEQFF. The chain employs TRBV24-1 and TRBJ2-1; no reliable D call. The germline V and J ends were trimmed by 0 bases and 7 bases, with 6 bases remaining between them. The CDR3 has 13 amino acids. Per the germline V gene, CDR1 is KGHDR and CDR2 is SFDVKD.

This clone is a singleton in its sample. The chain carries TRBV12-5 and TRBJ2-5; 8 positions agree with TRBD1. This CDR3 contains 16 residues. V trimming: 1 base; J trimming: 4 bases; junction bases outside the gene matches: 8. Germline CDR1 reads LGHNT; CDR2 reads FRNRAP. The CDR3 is CASGLGAGGATETQYF. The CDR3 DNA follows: TGTGCTAGTGGTTTGGGAGCAGGGGGCGCAACAGAGACCCAGTACTTC.

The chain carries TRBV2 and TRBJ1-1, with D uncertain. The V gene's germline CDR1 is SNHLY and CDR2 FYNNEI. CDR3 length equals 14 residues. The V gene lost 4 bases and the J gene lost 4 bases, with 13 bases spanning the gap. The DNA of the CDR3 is TGTGCCAGCAGTGTTGGGCGAAGGTCCACTGAAGCTTTCTTT. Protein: CASSVGRRSTEAFF.

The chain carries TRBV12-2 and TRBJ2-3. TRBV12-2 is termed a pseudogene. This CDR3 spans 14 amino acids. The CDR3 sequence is CASRLGETRDTQYF. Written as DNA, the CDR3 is TGTGCAAGTCGTCTAGGGGAGACTCGAGATACGCAGTATTTT.

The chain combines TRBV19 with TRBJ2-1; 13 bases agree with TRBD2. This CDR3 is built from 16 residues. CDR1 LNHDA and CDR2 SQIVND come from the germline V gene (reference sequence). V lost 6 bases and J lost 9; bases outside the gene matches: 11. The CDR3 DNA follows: TGTGCCAGTAGCCTAAGGACTAGCGGGAGTTTGGGTGAGCAGTTCTTC. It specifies CASSLRTSGSLGEQFF.

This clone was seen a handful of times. CDR3 nucleotide sequence: TGCGCCAGCAGCTTCCGCGGCTCTGGAGATACGCAGTATTTT. Encoded protein: CASSFRGSGDTQYF. This chain links TRBV5-1 with TRBJ2-3; D is undetermined. The germline CDR1 and CDR2 sequences are SGHRS and YFSETQ. This CDR3 is 14 amino acids long. V dropped 2 bases and J dropped 5 bases, with 12 bases sitting between them.

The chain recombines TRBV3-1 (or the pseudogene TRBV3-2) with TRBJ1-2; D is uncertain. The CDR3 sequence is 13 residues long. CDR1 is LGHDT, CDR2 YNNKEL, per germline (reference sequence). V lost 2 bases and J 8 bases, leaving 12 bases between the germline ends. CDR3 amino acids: CASSQREGNGYTF. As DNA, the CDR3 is TGTGCCAGCAGCCAAAGGGAGGGTAACGGCTACACCTTC.